Below, one T cell receptor (beta chain) is given with its context. This clone's antigen is unknown. No much larger clone is present one base from it, and per-base qualities are unavailable. This entry is derived from a study of CD8 T cells in Susac syndrome (dated by TCRdb to between 2019 and 2020). About the full investigation: The study used repertoire sequencing to test whether antigen drove CD8+ T cell activation and differentiation in Susac syndrome.

Peripheral blood CD8+ and CD4+ T cells from healthy donors, Susac syndrome patients and multiple sclerosis patients were profiled using high-throughput TCR beta sequencing. Multiple sclerosis controls were treatment-naive patients with stable or active relapsing-remitting disease fulfilling revised McDonald criteria. Bulk CD8+ and CD4+ T cells were purified by magnetic negative isolation, whereas CD8+ TEMRA cells were enriched by FACS. Blood was collected in EDTA tubes and processed within 24 hours, with PBMCs isolated through density gradient centrifugation. PBMCs intended for TCR sequencing were frozen in liquid nitrogen and were later thawed in a 37 degrees C water bath. Purity of sorted or isolated CD4+, CD8+ and CD8+ TEMRA cells was at least 90%. The junction shows trimming of 1 base on V and 4 bases on J, plus 13 bases between the germline ends. The CDR3 starts with the cysteine, ends with the phenylalanine, and has 15 residues. The DNA shown is the 45-base CDR3, in frame from base 1. In the germline V gene (reference sequence), CDR1 corresponds to SEHNR and CDR2 to FQNEAQ.

RNA was extracted using the RNeasy kit, and roughly 0.5 to 1 ug of the RNA was reverse transcribed with random hexamers. The immunoSEQ multiplex PCR assay, which covers 54 Vbeta and 13 Jbeta segments, was used to amplify TCR beta CDR3 regions. To correct PCR amplification bias, a synthetic template baseline was used for both primer optimization and computational correction. On the study's bioinformatics: Only productive sequences were kept, with reads annotated to V, D and J genes according to IMGT and analyzed in immunoSEQ Analyzer. To calculate clonality, Shannon entropy was normalized by log2 of the number of productive unique sequences and then subtracted from one. Public and private clones were assessed among the 100 most prevalent clones of each patient and control. Clones were defined as Susac-specific if absent from the healthy and MS cohorts, from under 1,200 published viral clones and from other ImmuneACCESS disease sequences. The raw public reads went through TCRdb reprocessing: fastp at Q25, MiXCR clone calling, in-frame beta chains kept. Entries are consolidated by CDR3 protein sequence, retaining the most common genes and DNA. The V and J calls and clone size are TCRdb's, not the authors'. This sample has about 210,000 distinct CDR3 sequences in its table, and 95% of those were observed once. 0.075% to 0.095% of the sample is taken by the ten largest.

Study-wide findings and limitations: The study acknowledged that relatively few individuals were included in the TCR sequencing and HLA analysis.

The receptor's source is a human donor with multiple sclerosis. This chain joins TRBV7-9 to TRBJ1-1, with TRBD1 perhaps the D gene, on 6 matching bases. The sequencing input was CD4+ T cells from PBMCs. The CDR3 corresponds to CASSLGGGRVTEAFF. At the DNA level, the sequence is TGTGCCAGCAGCTTAGGAGGGGGGAGGGTCACTGAAGCTTTCTTT.